The 12 T cell receptor beta chains given below trace back to one sample, sequenced in a study of T cell responses to AZD1222 COVID-19 vaccine (dated by TCRdb to about 2021). Library preparation used the immunoSEQ multiplex PCR assay. TCRdb carries this immuneACCESS record with in-frame sequences only. Its versions omit some clonotypes, under half of them owing to an unresolved V gene in the studies checked, with the rest unexplained. The table for this sample lists approximately 120,000 clones; 70% to 90% of them were counted only once. Less than 30% of the sample is taken by the ten largest. The time point label here, explained by the study, means: baseline before first vaccination. Sequenced material: peripheral blood, taken on day 0 of AZD1222 vaccination. Receptors originate from an adult in good health.

The chain recombines TRBV9 with TRBJ2-1, with 8 bases lining up with TRBD2. V gave up 3 bases and J gave up 0 bases; unmatched junction bases: 2. This CDR3 has 15 residues. Germline V gene sequence: CDR1 SGDLS, CDR2 YYNGEE. CDR3 loop: CASSASGSSYNEQFF. CDR3 in DNA: TGTGCCAGCAGCGCCAGCGGGAGCTCCTACAATGAGCAGTTCTTC. The whole variable domain, filled in from reference TRBV9 and TRBJ2-1, reads DSGVTQTPKHLITATGQRVTLRCSPRSGDLSVYWYQQSLDQGLQFLIQYYNGEERAKGNILERFSAQQFPDLHSELNLSSLELGDSALYFCASSASGSSYNEQFFGPGTRLTVL.

The rearrangement links TRBV5-1 to TRBJ1-2; 12 nucleotides align to TRBD1. Germline CDR1 reads SGHRS; CDR2 reads YFSETQ. V was pared by 0 bases and J by 5 bases, with 8 bases of the junction left unmatched. This CDR3 is built from 17 residues. The CDR3: CASSLDPGQGAQYGYTF. CDR3 in DNA: TGCGCCAGCAGCTTGGATCCGGGACAGGGGGCGCAGTATGGCTACACCTTC. Together with reference TRBV5-1 and TRBJ1-2, the CDR3 gives the full variable domain: KAGVTQTPRYLIKTRGQQVTLSCSPISGHRSVSWYQQTPGQGLQFLFEYFSETQRNKGNFPGRFSGRQFSNSRSEMNVSTLELGDSALYLCASSLDPGQGAQYGYTFGSGTRLTVV.

This clone came up a few times. This same CDR3 is encoded by further DNA sequences in the sample. The J gene is TRBJ2-3, the V gene TRBV7-2, with D hard to call. Germline assignment: CDR1 SGHTA and CDR2 FQGNSA. The CDR3 spans 14 residues. The V end was cut by 1 base, the J end by 0 bases, with 5 bases between. The CDR3 sequence is CASSLVGSTDTQYF. CDR3 DNA: TGTGCCAGCAGCTTAGTGGGTAGCACAGATACGCAGTATTTT.

This chain connects TRBV7-6 to TRBJ1-1, with 7 positions matching TRBD1. From germline, CDR1 is SGHVS and CDR2 FNYEAQ. With V trimmed by 3 bases and J by 6 bases, 1 base remained unmatched. The CDR3 loop spans 12 amino acids. The CDR3: CASSFQGAEAFF. CDR3 in DNA: TGTGCCAGCAGCTTCCAGGGGGCTGAAGCTTTCTTT.

The chain links TRBV5-4 to TRBJ2-7, with D perhaps assigned TRBD1 or TRBD2 (5 bases each). Germline V CDR1 and CDR2: SGHNT, YYREEE (reference sequence). The CDR3 spans 16 residues. Trimming took off 3 bases at V and 6 bases at J, with 22 bases between the two ends. The DNA of the CDR3 is TGTGCCAGCAGCTGGGGATCCGGGACGGAAATCCTCGAGCAGTACTTC. Translation: CASSWGSGTEILEQYF.

V is TRBV13 and J is TRBJ1-1, with a tentative D call TRBD1 (5 bases). CDR3 length: 9 amino acids. The ends were cut back, 11 bases at V and 8 bases at J, with 9 bases in the middle. Germline V CDR1 and CDR2: PRHDT, FYEKMQ (reference sequence). CDR3 amino acids: CADEGEAFF. CDR3 nucleotides: TGTGCCGATGAGGGGGAAGCTTTCTTT. Using reference TRBV13 and TRBJ1-1 for the parts outside the CDR3, the full variable domain is AAGVIQSPRHLIKEKRETATLKCYPIPRHDTVYWYQQGPGQDPQFLISFYEKMQSDKGSIPDRFSAQQFSDYHSELNMSSLELGDSALYFCADEGEAFFGQGTRLTVV.

The chain couples TRBV4-3 to TRBJ1-5; TRBD1 agrees at 8 bases. Germline V gene data show CDR1 as LGHNA and CDR2 as YSLEER. The V and J ends lost 2 bases and 0 bases, in that order; junction bases with no gene match: 15. The CDR3 contains 20 residues. CDR3 region: CASSQSPPGQGLVSNQPQHF. In DNA, the CDR3 is TGCGCCAGCAGCCAATCCCCACCCGGACAGGGACTAGTTAGCAATCAGCCCCAGCATTTT.

This rearrangement joins TRBV27 to TRBJ1-1; 8 bases agree with TRBD1. Germline V gene data show CDR1 as MNHEY and CDR2 as SMNVEV (reference sequence). This CDR3 has 13 residues. V trimming: 8 bases; J trimming: 5 bases; junction bases outside the gene matches: 7. Here the CDR3 DNA reads TGTGCCAGCCGATGGACAGGGACGACTGAAGCTTTCTTT. Its translation is CASRWTGTTEAFF.

The chain employs TRBV3-1 (or the pseudogene TRBV3-2) and TRBJ2-3; 11 nucleotides align to TRBD2. The CDR3 loop spans 18 amino acids. The germline V gene encodes CDR1 LGHDT and CDR2 YNNKEL (reference sequence). V lost 0 bases to trimming and J lost 5 bases; unmatched junction nucleotides: 10. CDR3 coding DNA: TGTGCCAGCAGCCAAGATCTAGGTAGCGGGGGGGTTTTAGATACGCAGTATTTT. Amino acids: CASSQDLGSGGVLDTQYF.

This chain links TRBV12-3 or TRBV12-4 with TRBJ1-5; maybe TRBD1 (6 bases). The CDR3 loop spans 13 amino acids. V was trimmed by 6 bases and J by 7 bases, leaving 13 bases between them. CDR3 bases: TGTGCCAGCAGCAGGGGATTTGGCCAGCCCCAGCATTTT. Protein product: CASSRGFGQPQHF.

The gene calls are TRBV2 and TRBJ1-2, with D perhaps TRBD1 (5 bases). Germline lookup yields CDR1 SNHLY and CDR2 FYNNEI. Trimming removed 3 bases at V and 7 bases at J, with 15 bases between. The CDR3 runs to 14 residues. CDR3 region: CASSEGRQMAGYTF. In nucleotides, the CDR3 is TGTGCCAGCAGTGAGGGAAGACAGATGGCTGGCTACACCTTC.

V gene TRBV3-1 (or the pseudogene TRBV3-2) combines with J gene TRBJ2-7; no reliable D call. Germline V gene data show CDR1 as LGHDT and CDR2 as YNNKEL (reference sequence). The CDR3 runs 14 residues. Trimming removed 1 base at V and 2 bases at J, with 9 bases between. CDR3 DNA: TGTGCCAGCAGCCAAGGGCTAATCGCCTACGAGCAGTACTTC. Translating it yields CASSQGLIAYEQYF.